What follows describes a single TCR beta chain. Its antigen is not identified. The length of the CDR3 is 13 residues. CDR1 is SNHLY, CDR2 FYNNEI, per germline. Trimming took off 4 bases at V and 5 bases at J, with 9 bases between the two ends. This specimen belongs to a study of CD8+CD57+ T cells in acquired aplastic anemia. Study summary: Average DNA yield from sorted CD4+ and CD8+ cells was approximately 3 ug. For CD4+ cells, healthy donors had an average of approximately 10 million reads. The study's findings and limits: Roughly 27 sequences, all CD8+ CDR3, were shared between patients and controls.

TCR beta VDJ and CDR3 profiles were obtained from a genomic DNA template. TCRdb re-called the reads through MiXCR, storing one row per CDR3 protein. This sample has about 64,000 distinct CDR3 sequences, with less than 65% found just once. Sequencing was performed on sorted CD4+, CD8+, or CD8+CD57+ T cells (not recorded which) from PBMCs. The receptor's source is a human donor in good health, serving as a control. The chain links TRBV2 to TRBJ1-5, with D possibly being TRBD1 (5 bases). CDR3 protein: CASSVRGDQPQHF. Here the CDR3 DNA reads TGTGCCAGCAGTGTAAGAGGGGATCAGCCCCAGCATTTT.